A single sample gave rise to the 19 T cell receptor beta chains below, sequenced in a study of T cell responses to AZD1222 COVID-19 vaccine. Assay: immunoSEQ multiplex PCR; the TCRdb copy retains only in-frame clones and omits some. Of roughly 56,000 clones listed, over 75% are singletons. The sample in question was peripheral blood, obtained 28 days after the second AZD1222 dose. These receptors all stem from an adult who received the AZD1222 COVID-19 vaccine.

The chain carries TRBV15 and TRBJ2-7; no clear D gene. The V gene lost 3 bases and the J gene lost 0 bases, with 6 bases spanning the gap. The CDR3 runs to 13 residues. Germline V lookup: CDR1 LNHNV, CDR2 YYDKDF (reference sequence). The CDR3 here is CATSSWSSYEQYF. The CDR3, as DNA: TGTGCCACCAGCAGCTGGAGCTCCTACGAGCAGTACTTC. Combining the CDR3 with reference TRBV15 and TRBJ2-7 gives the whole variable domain DAMVIQNPRYQVTQFGKPVTLSCSQTLNHNVMYWYQQKSSQAPKLLFHYYDKDFNNEADTPDNFQSRRPNTSFCFLDIRSPGLGDTAMYLCATSSWSSYEQYFGPGTRLTVT.

This chain's CDR3 is CASSPQGVGELFF. The DNA of the CDR3 is TGTGCCAGCAGCCCGCAGGGTGTCGGGGAGCTGTTTTTT. This rearrangement joins TRBV7-3 to TRBJ2-2, with a weak D call TRBD1 (5 bases). Germline V gene sequence: CDR1 SGHTA, CDR2 FQGTGA. The CDR3 loop spans 13 amino acids. V was cut by 5 bases and J by 7 bases, with 11 bases left in between.

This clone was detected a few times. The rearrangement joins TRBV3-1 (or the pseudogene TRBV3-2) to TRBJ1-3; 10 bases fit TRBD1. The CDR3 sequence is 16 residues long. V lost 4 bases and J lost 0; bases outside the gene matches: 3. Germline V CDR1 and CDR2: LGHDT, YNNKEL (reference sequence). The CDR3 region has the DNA TGTGCCAGCAGCCTGACAGGGGGCTTCTCTGGAAACACCATATATTTT. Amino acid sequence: CASSLTGGFSGNTIYF.

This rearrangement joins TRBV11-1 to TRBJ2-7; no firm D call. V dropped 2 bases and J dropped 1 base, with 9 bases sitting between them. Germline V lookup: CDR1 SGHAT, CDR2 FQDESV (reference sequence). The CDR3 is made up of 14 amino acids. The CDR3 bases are TGTGCCAGCAGCTTAAAGGTTCCATCCTACGAGCAGTACTTC. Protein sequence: CASSLKVPSYEQYF.

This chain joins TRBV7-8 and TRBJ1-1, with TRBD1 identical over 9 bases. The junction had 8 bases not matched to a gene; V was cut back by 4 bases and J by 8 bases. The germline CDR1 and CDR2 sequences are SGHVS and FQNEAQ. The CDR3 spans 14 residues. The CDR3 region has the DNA TGTGCCAGCAGCTCCGGGACAGGGTCGTCCGAAGCTTTCTTT. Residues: CASSSGTGSSEAFF.

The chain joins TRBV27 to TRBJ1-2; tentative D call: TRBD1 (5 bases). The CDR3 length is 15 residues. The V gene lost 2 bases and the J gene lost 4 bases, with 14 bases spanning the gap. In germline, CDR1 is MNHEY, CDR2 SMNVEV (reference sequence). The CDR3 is CASSLSWQGPYGYTF. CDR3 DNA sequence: TGTGCCAGCAGTTTAAGTTGGCAGGGTCCCTATGGCTACACCTTC.

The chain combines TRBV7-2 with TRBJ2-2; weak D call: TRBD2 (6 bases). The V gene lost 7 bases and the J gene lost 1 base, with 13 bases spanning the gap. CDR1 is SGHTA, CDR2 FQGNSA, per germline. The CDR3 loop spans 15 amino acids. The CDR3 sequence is CASNFLSGNTGELFF. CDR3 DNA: TGTGCCAGCAACTTCCTTAGCGGGAACACCGGGGAGCTGTTTTTT.

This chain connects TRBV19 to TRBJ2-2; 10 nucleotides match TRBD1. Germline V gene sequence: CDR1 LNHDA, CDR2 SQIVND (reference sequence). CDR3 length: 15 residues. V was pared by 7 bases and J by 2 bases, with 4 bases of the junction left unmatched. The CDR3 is CASTRTGGNTGELFF. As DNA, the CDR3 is TGTGCCAGTACCCGGACAGGGGGAAACACCGGGGAGCTGTTTTTT.

The CDR3 reads CAWSVGLRETQYF. The CDR3 DNA reads TGTGCCTGGAGTGTAGGGTTGAGAGAGACCCAGTACTTC. The chain carries TRBV30 and TRBJ2-5; D is ambiguous. The germline V gene encodes CDR1 GTSNPN and CDR2 SVGIG (reference sequence). Trimming stripped 0 bases from V and 4 bases from J, with 9 bases between. This CDR3 has 13 amino acids.

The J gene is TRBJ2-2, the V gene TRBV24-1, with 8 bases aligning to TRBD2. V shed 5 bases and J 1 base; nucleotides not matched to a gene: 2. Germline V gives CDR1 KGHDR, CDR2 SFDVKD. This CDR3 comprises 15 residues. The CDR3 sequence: CATSATSGNTGELFF. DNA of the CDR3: TGTGCCACCAGTGCCACTAGCGGGAACACCGGGGAGCTGTTTTTT.

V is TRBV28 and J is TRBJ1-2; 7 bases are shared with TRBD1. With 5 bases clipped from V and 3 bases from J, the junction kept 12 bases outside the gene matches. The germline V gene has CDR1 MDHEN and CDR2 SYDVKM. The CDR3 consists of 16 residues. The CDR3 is CASSTRLRGLDYGYTF. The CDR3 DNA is TGTGCCAGCAGTACTCGTTTAAGGGGGCTTGACTATGGCTACACCTTC.

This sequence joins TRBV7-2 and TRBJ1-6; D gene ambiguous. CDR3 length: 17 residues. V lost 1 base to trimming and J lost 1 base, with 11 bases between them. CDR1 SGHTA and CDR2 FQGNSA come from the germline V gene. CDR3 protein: CASSLGSSGSYNSPLHF. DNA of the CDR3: TGTGCCAGCAGCTTAGGCTCCTCGGGTTCCTATAATTCACCCCTCCACTTT.

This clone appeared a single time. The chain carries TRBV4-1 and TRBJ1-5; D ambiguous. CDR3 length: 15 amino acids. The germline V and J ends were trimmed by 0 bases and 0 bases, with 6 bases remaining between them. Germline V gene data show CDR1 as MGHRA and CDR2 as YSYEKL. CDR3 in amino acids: CASSQDSSSNQPQHF. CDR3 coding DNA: TGCGCCAGCAGCCAAGATAGCAGTAGCAATCAGCCCCAGCATTTT.

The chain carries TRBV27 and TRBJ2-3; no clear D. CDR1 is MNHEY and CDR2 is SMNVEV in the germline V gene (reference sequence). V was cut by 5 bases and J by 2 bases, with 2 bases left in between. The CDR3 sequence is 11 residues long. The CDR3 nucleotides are TGTGCCAGCAGTCACACAGATACGCAGTATTTT. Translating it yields CASSHTDTQYF.

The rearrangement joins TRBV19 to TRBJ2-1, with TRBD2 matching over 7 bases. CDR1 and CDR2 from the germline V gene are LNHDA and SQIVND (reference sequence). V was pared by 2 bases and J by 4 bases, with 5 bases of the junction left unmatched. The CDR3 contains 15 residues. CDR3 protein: CASSIISSGYNEQFF. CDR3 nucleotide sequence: TGTGCCAGTAGTATAATCTCTAGCGGATACAATGAGCAGTTCTTC.

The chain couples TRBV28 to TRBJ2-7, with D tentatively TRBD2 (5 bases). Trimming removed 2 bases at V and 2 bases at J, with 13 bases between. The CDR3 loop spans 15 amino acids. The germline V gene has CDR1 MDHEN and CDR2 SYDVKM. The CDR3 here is CASSLPLAAAYEQYF. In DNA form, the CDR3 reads TGTGCCAGCAGTTTACCCCTAGCTGCTGCCTACGAGCAGTACTTC.

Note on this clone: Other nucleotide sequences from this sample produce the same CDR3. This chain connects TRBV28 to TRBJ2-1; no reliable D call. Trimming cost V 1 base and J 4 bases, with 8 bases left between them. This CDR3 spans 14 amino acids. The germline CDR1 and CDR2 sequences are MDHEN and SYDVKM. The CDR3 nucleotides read TGTGCCAGCAGTTTATTATCTGGGTACAATGAGCAGTTCTTC. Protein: CASSLLSGYNEQFF.

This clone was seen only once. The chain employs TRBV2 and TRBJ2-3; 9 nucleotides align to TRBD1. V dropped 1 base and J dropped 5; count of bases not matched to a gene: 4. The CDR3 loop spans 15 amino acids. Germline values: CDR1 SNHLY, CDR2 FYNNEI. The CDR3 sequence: CASSEGRDRVDTQYF. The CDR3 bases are TGTGCCAGCAGTGAAGGAAGGGACAGGGTAGATACGCAGTATTTT.

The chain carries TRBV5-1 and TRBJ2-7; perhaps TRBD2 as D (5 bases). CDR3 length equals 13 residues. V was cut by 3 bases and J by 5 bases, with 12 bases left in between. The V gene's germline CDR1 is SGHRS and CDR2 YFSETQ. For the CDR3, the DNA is TGCGCCAGCAGCTCCGGGGTTACGGACGAGCAGTACTTC. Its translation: CASSSGVTDEQYF.